This T cell receptor (beta chain) was captured in a study of blood T cell repertoires in COVID-19. Study details: Some COVID-19 samples were acute and others convalescent; all came from the United States, Italy and Spain.

Between the trimmed V and J ends, which lost 6 bases and 5 bases, there was a span of 21 bases. Per the germline V gene, CDR1 is MNHEY and CDR2 is SMNVEV (reference sequence). The CDR3 spans 16 residues. Produced via immunoSEQ multiplex PCR; TCRdb's table is partial and in-frame only. The table has approximately 280,000 clones, around 86% seen once. This sequence was found in a man in his forties or fifties with acute or convalescent COVID-19. The chain joins TRBV27 to TRBJ2-3; a possible D gene is TRBD2 (5 bases). Sequenced sample: peripheral blood. The CDR3, as DNA: TGTGCCAGCAGGACCTTTAGCGCCGGCCCCATAGATACGCAGTATTTT. This encodes CASRTFSAGPIDTQYF.